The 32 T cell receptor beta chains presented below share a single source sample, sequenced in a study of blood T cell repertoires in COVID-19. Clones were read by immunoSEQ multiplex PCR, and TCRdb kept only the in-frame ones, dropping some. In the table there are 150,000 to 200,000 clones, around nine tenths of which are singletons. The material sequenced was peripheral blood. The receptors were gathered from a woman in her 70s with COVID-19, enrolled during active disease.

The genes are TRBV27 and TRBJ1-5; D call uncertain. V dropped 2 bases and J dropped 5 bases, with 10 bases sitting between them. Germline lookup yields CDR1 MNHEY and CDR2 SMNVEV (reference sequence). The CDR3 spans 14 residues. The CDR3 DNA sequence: TGTGCCAGCAGTTTAACTGGTTTGGATCAGCCCCAGCATTTT. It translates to CASSLTGLDQPQHF.

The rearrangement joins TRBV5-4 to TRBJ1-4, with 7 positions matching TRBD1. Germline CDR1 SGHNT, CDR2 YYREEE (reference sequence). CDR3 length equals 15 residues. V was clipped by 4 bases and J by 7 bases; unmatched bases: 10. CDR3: CASSTKTGSAEKLFF. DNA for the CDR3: TGTGCCAGCAGCACAAAGACAGGGTCCGCTGAAAAACTGTTTTTT.

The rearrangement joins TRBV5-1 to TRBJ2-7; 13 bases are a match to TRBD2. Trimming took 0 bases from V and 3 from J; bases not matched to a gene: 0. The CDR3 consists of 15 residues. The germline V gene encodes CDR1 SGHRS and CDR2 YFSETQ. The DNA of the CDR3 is TGCGCCAGCAGCTTGGGGACTAGCGGGAGCTACGAGCAGTACTTC. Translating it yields CASSLGTSGSYEQYF.

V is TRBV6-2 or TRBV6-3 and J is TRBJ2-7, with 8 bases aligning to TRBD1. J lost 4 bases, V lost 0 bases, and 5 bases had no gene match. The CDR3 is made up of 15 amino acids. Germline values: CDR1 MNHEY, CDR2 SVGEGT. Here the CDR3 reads CASSYSGTGGYEQYF. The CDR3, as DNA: TGTGCCAGCAGTTACTCCGGGACAGGCGGTTACGAGCAGTACTTC.

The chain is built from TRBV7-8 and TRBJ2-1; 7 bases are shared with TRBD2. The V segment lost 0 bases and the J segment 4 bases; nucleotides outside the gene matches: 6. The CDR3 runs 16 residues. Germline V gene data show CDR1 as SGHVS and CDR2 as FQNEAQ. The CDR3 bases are TGTGCCAGCAGCTTAGCGGCTAGCGGCAATTACAATGAGCAGTTCTTC. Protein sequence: CASSLAASGNYNEQFF.

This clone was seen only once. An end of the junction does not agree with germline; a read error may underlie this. CDR3 sequence reads: CASSQEFNLEPQNIQYF. The CDR3 DNA follows: TGTGCCAGCAGCCAAGAGTTCAACCTGGAGCCACAAAACATTCAGTATTTC. The rearrangement links TRBV3-1 (or the pseudogene TRBV3-2) to TRBJ2-4; D gene uncertain. The CDR3 sequence is 17 residues long. CDR1 is LGHDT and CDR2 is YNNKEL in the germline V gene (reference sequence).

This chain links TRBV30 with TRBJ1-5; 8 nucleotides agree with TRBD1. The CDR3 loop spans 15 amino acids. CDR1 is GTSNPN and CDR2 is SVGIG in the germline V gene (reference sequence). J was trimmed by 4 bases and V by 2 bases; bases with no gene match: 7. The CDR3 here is CAWSPRTGRNQPQHF. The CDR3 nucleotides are TGTGCCTGGAGTCCCCGGACAGGGAGGAATCAGCCCCAGCATTTT.

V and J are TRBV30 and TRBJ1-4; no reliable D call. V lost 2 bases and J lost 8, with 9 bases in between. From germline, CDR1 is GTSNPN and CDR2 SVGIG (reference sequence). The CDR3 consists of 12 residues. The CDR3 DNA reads TGTGCCTGGAGTACGCAGGCAGAAAAACTGTTTTTT. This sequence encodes CAWSTQAEKLFF.

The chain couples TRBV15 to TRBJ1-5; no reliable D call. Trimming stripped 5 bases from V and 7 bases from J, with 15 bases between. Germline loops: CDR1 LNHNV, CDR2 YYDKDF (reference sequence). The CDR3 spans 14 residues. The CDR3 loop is CATSSDRGFQPQHF. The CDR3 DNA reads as TGTGCCACCAGCTCAGATCGTGGTTTCCAGCCCCAGCATTTT.

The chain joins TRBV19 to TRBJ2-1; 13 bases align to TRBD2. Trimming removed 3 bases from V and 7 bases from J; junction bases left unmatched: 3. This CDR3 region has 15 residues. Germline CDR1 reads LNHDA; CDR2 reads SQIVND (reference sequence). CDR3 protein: CASSMMTSGRNEQFF. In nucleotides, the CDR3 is TGTGCCAGTAGTATGATGACTAGCGGGAGGAATGAGCAGTTCTTC.

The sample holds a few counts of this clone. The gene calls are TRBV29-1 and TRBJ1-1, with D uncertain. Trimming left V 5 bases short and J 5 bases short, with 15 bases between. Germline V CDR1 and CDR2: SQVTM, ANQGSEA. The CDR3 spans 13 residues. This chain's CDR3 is CSVRGGGRTEAFF. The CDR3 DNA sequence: TGCAGCGTTCGAGGAGGCGGGCGGACTGAAGCTTTCTTT.

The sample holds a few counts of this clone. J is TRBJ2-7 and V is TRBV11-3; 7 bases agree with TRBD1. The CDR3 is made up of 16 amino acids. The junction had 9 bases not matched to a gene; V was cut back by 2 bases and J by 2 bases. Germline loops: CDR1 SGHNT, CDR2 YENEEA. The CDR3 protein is CASSLYLTGNPYEQYF. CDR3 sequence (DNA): TGTGCCAGCAGCTTATATTTGACAGGGAACCCCTACGAGCAGTACTTC.

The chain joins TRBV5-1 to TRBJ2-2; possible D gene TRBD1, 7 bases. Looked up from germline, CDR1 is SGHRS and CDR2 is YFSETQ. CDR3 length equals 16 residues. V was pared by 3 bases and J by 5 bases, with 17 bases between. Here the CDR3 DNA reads TGCGCCAGCAGCTCCGGCGGAGGGGGCAGGACCGGGGAGCTGTTTTTT. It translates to CASSSGGGGRTGELFF.

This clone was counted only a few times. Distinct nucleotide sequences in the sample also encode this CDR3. The CDR3 DNA is TGTGCCAGCTCCGACCGGGACAGGGGCCAAGAGACCCAGTACTTC. Translating it yields CASSDRDRGQETQYF. The chain recombines TRBV18 with TRBJ2-5, with TRBD1 identical over 10 bases. The junction had 5 bases not matched to a gene; V was cut back by 6 bases and J by 1 base. Germline V CDR1 and CDR2: KGHSH, LQKENI. There are 15 residues in the CDR3.

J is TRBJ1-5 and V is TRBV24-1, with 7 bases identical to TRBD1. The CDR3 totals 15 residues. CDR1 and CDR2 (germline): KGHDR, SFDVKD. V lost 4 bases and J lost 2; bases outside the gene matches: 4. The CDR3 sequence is CATSERGRRNQPQHF. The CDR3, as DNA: TGTGCCACCAGTGAAAGGGGGCGACGCAATCAGCCCCAGCATTTT.

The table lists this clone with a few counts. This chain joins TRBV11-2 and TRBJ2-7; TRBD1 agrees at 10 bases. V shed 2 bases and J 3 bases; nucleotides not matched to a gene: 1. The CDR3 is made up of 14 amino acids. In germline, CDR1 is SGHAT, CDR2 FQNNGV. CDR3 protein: CASSLRTGGYEQYF. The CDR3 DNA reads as TGTGCCAGCAGCTTACGGACAGGGGGCTACGAGCAGTACTTC.

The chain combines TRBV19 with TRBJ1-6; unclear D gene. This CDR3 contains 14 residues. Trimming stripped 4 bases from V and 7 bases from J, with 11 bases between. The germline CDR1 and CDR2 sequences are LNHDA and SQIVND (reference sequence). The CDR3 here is CASSKAWRNSPLHF. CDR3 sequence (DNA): TGTGCCAGTAGTAAGGCCTGGAGAAATTCACCCCTCCACTTT.

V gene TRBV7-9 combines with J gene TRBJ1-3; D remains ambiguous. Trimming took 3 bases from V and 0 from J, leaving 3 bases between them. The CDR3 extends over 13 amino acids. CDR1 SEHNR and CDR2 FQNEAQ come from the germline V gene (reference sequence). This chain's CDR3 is CASSLSSGNTIYF. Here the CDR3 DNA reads TGTGCCAGCAGCTTGAGCTCTGGAAACACCATATATTTT.

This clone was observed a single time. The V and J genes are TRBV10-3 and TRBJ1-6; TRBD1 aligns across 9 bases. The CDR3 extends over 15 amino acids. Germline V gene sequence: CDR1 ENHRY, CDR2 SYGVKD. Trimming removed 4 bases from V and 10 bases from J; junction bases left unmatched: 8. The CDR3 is CAISADRGIGSPLHF. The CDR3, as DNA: TGTGCCATCAGTGCCGACAGGGGGATTGGATCACCCCTCCACTTT.

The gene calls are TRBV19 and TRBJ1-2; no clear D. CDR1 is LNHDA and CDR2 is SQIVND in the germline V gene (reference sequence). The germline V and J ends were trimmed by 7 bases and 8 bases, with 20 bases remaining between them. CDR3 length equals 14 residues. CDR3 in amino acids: CASTYGARRYGYTF. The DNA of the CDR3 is TGTGCCAGTACCTACGGTGCGAGGCGGTACGGCTACACCTTC.

The DNA for the CDR3 is TGTGCCAGTGGGGCAGGGCTCTATGGCTACACCTTC. Its translation is CASGAGLYGYTF. The chain joins TRBV19 to TRBJ1-2; the D gene is possibly TRBD1 (5 bases). This CDR3 contains 12 residues. CDR1 and CDR2 (germline): LNHDA, SQIVND (reference sequence). V lost 8 bases to trimming and J lost 4 bases, with 11 bases between them.

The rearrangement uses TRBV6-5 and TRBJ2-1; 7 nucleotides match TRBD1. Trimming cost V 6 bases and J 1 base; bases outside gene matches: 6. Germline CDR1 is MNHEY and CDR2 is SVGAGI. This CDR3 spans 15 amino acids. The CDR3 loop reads CASSQGQSSYNEQFF. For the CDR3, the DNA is TGTGCCAGCAGCCAGGGACAGTCTTCCTACAATGAGCAGTTCTTC.

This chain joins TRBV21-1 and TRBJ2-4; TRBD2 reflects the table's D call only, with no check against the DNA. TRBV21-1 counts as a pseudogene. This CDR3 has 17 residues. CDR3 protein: CASSVRTSLLYKNIQYF. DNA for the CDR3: TGTGCCAGCAGCGTCCGCACTAGCCTCCTCTACAAAAACATTCAGTACTTC.

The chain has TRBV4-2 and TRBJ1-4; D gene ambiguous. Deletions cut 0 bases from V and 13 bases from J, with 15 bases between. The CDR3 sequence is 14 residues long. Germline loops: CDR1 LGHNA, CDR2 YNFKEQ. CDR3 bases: TGTGCCAGCAGCCAAGATAGGCGAGAGGAGGGACTGTTTTTT. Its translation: CASSQDRREEGLFF.

CDR3 sequence (DNA): TGTGCCAGTAGTATAGGTTCAGGGGACAACGCAGATACGCAGTATTTT. Its translation: CASSIGSGDNADTQYF. V gene TRBV19 combines with J gene TRBJ2-3, with D maybe TRBD1 (6 bases). With 1 base removed from V and 4 bases from J, the gap between germline ends came to 15 bases. This CDR3 spans 16 amino acids. Germline CDR1 is LNHDA and CDR2 is SQIVND (reference sequence).

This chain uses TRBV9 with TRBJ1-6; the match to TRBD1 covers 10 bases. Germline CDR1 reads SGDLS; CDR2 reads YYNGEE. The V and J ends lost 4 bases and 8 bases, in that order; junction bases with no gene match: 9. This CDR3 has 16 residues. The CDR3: CASSLSGGTGDSPLHF. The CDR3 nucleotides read TGTGCCAGCAGCCTCTCAGGCGGGACAGGGGATTCACCCCTCCACTTT.

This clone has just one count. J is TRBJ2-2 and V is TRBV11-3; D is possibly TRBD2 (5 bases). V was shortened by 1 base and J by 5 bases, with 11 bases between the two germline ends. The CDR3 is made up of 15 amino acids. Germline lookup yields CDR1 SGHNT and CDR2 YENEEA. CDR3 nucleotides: TGTGCCAGCAGCTTAGGGGCCCCGGGGACCGGGGAGCTGTTTTTT. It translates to CASSLGAPGTGELFF.

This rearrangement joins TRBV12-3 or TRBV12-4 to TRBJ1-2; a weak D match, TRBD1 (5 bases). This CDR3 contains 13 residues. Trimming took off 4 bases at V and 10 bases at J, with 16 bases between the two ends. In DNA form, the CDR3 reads TGTGCCAGCAGTTGGACAAGCCCCATACTCTACACCTTC. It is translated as CASSWTSPILYTF.

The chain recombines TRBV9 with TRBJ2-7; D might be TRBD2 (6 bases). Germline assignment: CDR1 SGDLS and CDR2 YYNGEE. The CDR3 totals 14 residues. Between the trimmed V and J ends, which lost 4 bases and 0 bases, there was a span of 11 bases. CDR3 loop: CASSPLGGSYEQYF. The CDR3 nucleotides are TGTGCCAGCAGCCCACTGGGGGGCTCCTACGAGCAGTACTTC.

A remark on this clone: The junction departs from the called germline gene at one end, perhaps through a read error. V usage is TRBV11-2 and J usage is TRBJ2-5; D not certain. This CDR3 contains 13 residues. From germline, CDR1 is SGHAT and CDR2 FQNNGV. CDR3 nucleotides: TGTGCCAGCAGCTTACGGTGGTTGGAGAACCAGTACTTC. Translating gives CASSLRWLENQYF.

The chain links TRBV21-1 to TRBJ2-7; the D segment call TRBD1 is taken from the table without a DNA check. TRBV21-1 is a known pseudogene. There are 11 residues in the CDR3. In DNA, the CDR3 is TGCGCCTGGGCGCCAGCTTACGAGCAGTACTTC. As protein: CAWAPAYEQYF.

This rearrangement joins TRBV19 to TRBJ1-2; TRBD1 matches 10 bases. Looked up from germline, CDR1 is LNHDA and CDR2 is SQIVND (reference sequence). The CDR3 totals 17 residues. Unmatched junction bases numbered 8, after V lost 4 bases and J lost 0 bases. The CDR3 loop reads CASSTRDRGSSNYGYTF. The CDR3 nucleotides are TGTGCCAGTAGTACCCGGGACAGGGGCTCCTCTAACTATGGCTACACCTTC.